A single sample gave rise to the 18 T cell receptor beta chains below, sequenced in a study of blood T cell repertoires in COVID-19. Profiled with immunoSEQ multiplex PCR; TCRdb holds only in-frame clones, not every one. The sample gives roughly 430,000 clones, approximately 85% of which show up once; 2% to 2.5% is in the top ten. Source material: PBMCs or T cells enriched from blood (not recorded which). The receptors derive from a woman aged 40 to 50 with acute COVID-19.

The chain has TRBV10-1 and TRBJ2-5; a possible D gene is TRBD1 (6 bases). The V gene lost 0 bases and the J gene lost 2 bases, with 13 bases spanning the gap. Germline V gene lookup returns CDR1 WNHNN and CDR2 SYGVQD (reference sequence). There are 16 residues in the CDR3. The CDR3 loop reads CASSESAGDTQETQYF. CDR3 sequence (DNA): TGCGCCAGCAGTGAGTCGGCAGGGGATACACAAGAGACCCAGTACTTC.

This clone was seen more than once but under ten times. The chain joins TRBV30 to TRBJ1-2, with no clear D. The germline V gene encodes CDR1 GTSNPN and CDR2 SVGIG (reference sequence). V was trimmed by 0 bases and J by 4 bases, leaving 6 bases between them. The length of the CDR3 is 12 residues. CDR3 amino acids: CAWSVATYGYTF. As DNA, the CDR3 is TGTGCCTGGAGTGTAGCAACCTATGGCTACACCTTC.

The chain uses TRBV5-6 and TRBJ1-1; TRBD1 matches at 10 bases. Germline assignment: CDR1 SGHDT and CDR2 YYEEEE. With 1 base clipped from V and 4 bases from J, the junction kept 7 bases outside the gene matches. The CDR3 contains 16 residues. CDR3 in DNA: TGTGCCAGCAGCTTGCTTGGACAGGGGGACGGCACTGAAGCTTTCTTT. This codes for CASSLLGQGDGTEAFF.

The genes are TRBV5-1 and TRBJ1-4, with a possible D match to TRBD1 (5 bases). CDR1 and CDR2 from the germline V gene are SGHRS and YFSETQ. V shed 6 bases and J shed 5 bases, with 8 bases lying between them. The length of the CDR3 is 12 residues. CDR3 region: CASMGQNEKLFF. CDR3 coding DNA: TGCGCCAGCATGGGGCAGAATGAAAAACTGTTTTTT.

This clone appeared a single time. The V gene is TRBV9, the J gene TRBJ1-2; 7 bases are a match to TRBD1. The CDR3 totals 14 residues. Unmatched junction bases numbered 1, after V lost 0 bases and J lost 2 bases. CDR1 is SGDLS, CDR2 YYNGEE, per germline. The CDR3 region has the DNA TGTGCCAGCAGCGTAGTAGGGGGCAACTATGGCTACACCTTC. It specifies CASSVVGGNYGYTF.

The chain is built from TRBV27 and TRBJ1-1; D remains ambiguous. Germline V gene data show CDR1 as MNHEY and CDR2 as SMNVEV (reference sequence). V shed 3 bases and J shed 3 bases, with 11 bases lying between them. CDR3 length: 14 amino acids. Here the CDR3 DNA reads TGTGCCAGCAGTTTGGGTCCCCAGGACACTGAAGCTTTCTTT. As protein: CASSLGPQDTEAFF.

The V call is TRBV28, the J call TRBJ1-1; tentatively, D is TRBD1 (6 bases). The CDR3 loop spans 14 amino acids. Trimming stripped 5 bases from V and 1 base from J, with 11 bases between. In germline, CDR1 is MDHEN, CDR2 SYDVKM. CDR3 residues: CASSAQGWNTEAFF. CDR3 nucleotides: TGTGCCAGCAGTGCACAGGGTTGGAACACTGAAGCTTTCTTT.

The CDR3 loop reads CAWSSGGRGSNQPQHF. The CDR3 DNA is TGTGCCTGGAGTAGTGGGGGTCGGGGGAGCAATCAGCCCCAGCATTTT. This sequence joins TRBV30 and TRBJ1-5, with D possibly being TRBD1 (5 bases). CDR3 size: 16 residues. Germline CDR1 and CDR2: GTSNPN and SVGIG (reference sequence). Trimming removed 2 bases at V and 1 base at J, with 15 bases between.

The rearrangement uses TRBV3-1 (or the pseudogene TRBV3-2) and TRBJ2-5; possible D gene TRBD2, 6 bases. Germline values: CDR1 LGHDT, CDR2 YNNKEL (reference sequence). Trimming cost V 6 bases and J 1 base, with 18 bases left between them. The CDR3 has 16 residues. CDR3 nucleotides: TGTGCCAGCAGAAGTGGGGGGTCCTCTCTCCAAGAGACCCAGTACTTC. It encodes CASRSGGSSLQETQYF.

The V call is TRBV7-2, the J call TRBJ2-1, with a tentative D call TRBD1 (6 bases). The CDR3 has 15 amino acids. Germline V lookup: CDR1 SGHTA, CDR2 FQGNSA. Deletions cut 5 bases from V and 2 bases from J, with 13 bases between. The DNA for the CDR3 is TGTGCCAGCAGCGCGAGACAGGACCCCTACAATGAGCAGTTCTTC. It yields the protein CASSARQDPYNEQFF.

The chain has TRBV7-8 and TRBJ2-7; D unresolved. Germline V gives CDR1 SGHVS, CDR2 FQNEAQ. This CDR3 contains 13 residues. The germline V and J ends were trimmed by 1 base and 5 bases, with 9 bases remaining between them. Written as DNA, the CDR3 is TGTGCCAGCAGCTTAGATTCCTATAACGAGCAGTACTTC. Residues: CASSLDSYNEQYF.

This chain connects TRBV12-5 to TRBJ2-2, with 10 bases lining up with TRBD2. The CDR3 length is 19 residues. Germline CDR1 reads LGHNT; CDR2 reads FRNRAP. The ends lost 0 bases at V and 2 bases at J; junction bases unmatched: 9. CDR3 sequence: CASGLVGASGGLNTGELFF. The CDR3 bases are TGTGCTAGTGGTTTGGTAGGGGCTAGCGGGGGCCTTAACACCGGGGAGCTGTTTTTT.

This chain connects TRBV5-1 to TRBJ1-2; D is undetermined. The ends were cut back, 3 bases at V and 3 bases at J, with 12 bases in the middle. This CDR3 spans 14 amino acids. Germline V gives CDR1 SGHRS, CDR2 YFSETQ. The CDR3 coding sequence is TGCGCCAGCAGCTCCCCCGGCGGGGACTATGGCTACACCTTC. This translates into CASSSPGGDYGYTF.

The chain has TRBV7-8 and TRBJ2-1; TRBD2 agrees at 8 bases. The CDR3 covers 13 residues. Trimming cost V 1 base and J 9 bases; bases outside gene matches: 2. Per germline, CDR1 SGHVS and CDR2 FQNEAQ. The CDR3 sequence: CASSLGRGGEQFF. The CDR3 region has the DNA TGTGCCAGCAGCTTAGGTCGGGGGGGTGAGCAGTTCTTC.

V usage is TRBV6-5 and J usage is TRBJ2-3, with D possibly being TRBD1 (5 bases). CDR1 is MNHEY and CDR2 is SVGAGI in the germline V gene. The CDR3 consists of 12 residues. Trimming pared 6 bases from V and 9 bases from J, leaving 13 bases between. In DNA, the CDR3 is TGTGCCAGCAGCCCGGCTTCAGGGACGCAGTATTTT. Amino acids: CASSPASGTQYF.

The V gene is TRBV6-2 or TRBV6-3, the J gene TRBJ1-1; 7 bases map to TRBD1. Germline loops: CDR1 MNHEY, CDR2 SVGEGT. Trimming took 6 bases from V and 6 from J; bases not matched to a gene: 4. The CDR3 extends over 12 amino acids. CDR3 DNA sequence: TGTGCCAGCAGCCAGACAGGGTCTGAAGCTTTCTTT. Encoded protein: CASSQTGSEAFF.

The gene calls are TRBV5-6 and TRBJ1-2, with a tentative D call TRBD1 (5 bases). V was cut by 1 base and J by 2 bases, with 15 bases left in between. Germline CDR1 reads SGHDT; CDR2 reads YYEEEE. The CDR3 extends over 16 amino acids. As DNA, the CDR3 is TGTGCCAGCAGCTTGTTCAGGGTGTGGCAGAACTATGGCTACACCTTC. Its protein product is CASSLFRVWQNYGYTF.

CDR3 residues: CASSRQGSYGYTF. The DNA of the CDR3 is TGTGCCAGCTCGAGACAGGGTTCCTATGGCTACACCTTC. The V gene is TRBV12-3 or TRBV12-4, the J gene TRBJ1-2; 7 nucleotides line up with TRBD1. This CDR3 contains 13 residues. With V trimmed by 8 bases and J by 4 bases, 7 bases remained unmatched.